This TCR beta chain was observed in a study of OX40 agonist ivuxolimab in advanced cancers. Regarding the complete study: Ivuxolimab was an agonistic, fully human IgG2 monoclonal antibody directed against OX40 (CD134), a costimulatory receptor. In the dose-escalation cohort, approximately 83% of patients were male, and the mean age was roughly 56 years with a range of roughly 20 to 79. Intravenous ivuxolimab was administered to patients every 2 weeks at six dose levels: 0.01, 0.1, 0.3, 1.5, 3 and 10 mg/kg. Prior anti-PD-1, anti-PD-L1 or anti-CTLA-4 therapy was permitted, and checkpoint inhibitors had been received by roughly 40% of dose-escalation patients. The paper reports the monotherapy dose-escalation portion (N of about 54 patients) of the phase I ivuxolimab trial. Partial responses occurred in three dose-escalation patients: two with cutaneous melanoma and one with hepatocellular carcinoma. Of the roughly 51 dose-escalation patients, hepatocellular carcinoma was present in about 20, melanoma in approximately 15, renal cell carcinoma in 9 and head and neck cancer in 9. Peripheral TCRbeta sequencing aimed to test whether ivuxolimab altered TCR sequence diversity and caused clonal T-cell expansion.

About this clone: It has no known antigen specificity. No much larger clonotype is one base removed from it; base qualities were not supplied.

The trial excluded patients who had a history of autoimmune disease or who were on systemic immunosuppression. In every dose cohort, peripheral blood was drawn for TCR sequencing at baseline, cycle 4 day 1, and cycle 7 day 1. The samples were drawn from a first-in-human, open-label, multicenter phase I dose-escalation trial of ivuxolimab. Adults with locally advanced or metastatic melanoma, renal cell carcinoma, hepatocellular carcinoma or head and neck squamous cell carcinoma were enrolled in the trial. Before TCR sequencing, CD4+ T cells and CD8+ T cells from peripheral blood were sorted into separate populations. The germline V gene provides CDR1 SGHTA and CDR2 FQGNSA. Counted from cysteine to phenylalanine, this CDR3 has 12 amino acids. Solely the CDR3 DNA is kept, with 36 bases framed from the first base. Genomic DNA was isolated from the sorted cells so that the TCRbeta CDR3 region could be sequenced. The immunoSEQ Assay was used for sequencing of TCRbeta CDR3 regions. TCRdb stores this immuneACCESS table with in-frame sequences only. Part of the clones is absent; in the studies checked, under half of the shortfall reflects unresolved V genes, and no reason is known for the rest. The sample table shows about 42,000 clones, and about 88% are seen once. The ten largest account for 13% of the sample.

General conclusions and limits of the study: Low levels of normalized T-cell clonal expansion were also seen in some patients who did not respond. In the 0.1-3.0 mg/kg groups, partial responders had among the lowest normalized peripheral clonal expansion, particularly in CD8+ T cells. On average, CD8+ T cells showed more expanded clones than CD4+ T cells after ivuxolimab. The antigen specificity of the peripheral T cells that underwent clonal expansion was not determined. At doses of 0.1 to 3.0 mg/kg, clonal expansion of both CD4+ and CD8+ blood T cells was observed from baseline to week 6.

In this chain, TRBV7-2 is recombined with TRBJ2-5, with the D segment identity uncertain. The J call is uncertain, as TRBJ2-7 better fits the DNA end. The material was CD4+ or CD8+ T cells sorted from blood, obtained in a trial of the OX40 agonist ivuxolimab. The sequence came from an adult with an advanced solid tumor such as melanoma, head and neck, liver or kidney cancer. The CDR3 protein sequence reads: CASSLLGYEQYF. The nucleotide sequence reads TGTGCCAGCAGCTTATTGGGTTACGAGCAGTACTTC.